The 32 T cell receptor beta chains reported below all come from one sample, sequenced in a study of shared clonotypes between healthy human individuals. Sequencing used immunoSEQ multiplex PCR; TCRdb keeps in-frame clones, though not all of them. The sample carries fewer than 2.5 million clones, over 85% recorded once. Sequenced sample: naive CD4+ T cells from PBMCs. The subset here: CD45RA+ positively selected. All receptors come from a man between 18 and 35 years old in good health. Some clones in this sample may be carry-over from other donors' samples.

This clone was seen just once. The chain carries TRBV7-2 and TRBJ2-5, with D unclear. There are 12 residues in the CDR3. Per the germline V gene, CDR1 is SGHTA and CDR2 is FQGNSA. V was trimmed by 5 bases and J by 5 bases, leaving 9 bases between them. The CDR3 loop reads CASSQLRETQYF. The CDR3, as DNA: TGTGCCAGCAGCCAACTACGGGAGACCCAGTACTTC.

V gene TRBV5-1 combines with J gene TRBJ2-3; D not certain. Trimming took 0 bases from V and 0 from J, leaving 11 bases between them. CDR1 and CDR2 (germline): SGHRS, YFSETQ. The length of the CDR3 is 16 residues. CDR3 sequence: CASSLGLDASTDTQYF. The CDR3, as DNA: TGCGCCAGCAGCTTGGGGCTAGACGCTAGCACAGATACGCAGTATTTT.

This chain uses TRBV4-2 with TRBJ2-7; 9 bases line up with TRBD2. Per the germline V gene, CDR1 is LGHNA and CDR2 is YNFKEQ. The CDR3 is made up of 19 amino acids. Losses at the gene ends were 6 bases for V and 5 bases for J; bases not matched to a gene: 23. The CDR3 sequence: CASSSGRQGRPAGGHEQYF. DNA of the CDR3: TGTGCCAGCAGTTCTGGGAGGCAGGGAAGACCAGCGGGAGGCCACGAGCAGTACTTC.

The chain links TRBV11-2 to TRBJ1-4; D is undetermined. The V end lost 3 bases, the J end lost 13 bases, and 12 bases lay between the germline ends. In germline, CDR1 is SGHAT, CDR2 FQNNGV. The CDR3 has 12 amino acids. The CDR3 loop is CASSFYSGLLFF. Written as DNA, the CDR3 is TGTGCCAGCAGCTTTTATTCTGGACTACTGTTTTTT.

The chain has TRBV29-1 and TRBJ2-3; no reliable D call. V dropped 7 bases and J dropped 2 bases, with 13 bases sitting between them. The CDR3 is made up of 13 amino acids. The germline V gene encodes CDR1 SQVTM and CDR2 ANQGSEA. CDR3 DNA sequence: TGCAGCGCCAAGAGGCAGCTCACAGATACGCAGTATTTT. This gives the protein CSAKRQLTDTQYF.

The CDR3 coding sequence is TGCGCCAGCACCCGGGGGGTGGGGGGCGAGCAGTACTTC. This sequence encodes CASTRGVGGEQYF. This chain uses TRBV5-1 with TRBJ2-7; 7 nucleotides agree with TRBD2. Germline V gene data show CDR1 as SGHRS and CDR2 as YFSETQ. V trimming: 6 bases; J trimming: 6 bases; junction bases outside the gene matches: 9. This CDR3 has 13 residues.

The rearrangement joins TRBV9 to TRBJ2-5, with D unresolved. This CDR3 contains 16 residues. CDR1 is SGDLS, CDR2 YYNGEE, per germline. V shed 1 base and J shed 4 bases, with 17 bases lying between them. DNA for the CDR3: TGTGCCAGCAGCGTAAGGAGTGGCTACCCCCCAGAGACCCAGTACTTC. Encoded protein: CASSVRSGYPPETQYF.

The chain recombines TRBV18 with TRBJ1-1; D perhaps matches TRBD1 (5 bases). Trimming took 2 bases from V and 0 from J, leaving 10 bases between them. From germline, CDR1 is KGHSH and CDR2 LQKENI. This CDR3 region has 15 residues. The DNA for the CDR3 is TGTGCCAGCTCACCAGGGGCAGGGCTGAACACTGAAGCTTTCTTT. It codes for CASSPGAGLNTEAFF.

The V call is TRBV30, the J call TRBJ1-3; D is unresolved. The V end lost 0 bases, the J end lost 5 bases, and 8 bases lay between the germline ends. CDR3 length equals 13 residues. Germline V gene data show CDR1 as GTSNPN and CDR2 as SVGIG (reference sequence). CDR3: CAWSVVSRNTIYF. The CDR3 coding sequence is TGTGCCTGGAGTGTCGTGAGTAGAAACACCATATATTTT.

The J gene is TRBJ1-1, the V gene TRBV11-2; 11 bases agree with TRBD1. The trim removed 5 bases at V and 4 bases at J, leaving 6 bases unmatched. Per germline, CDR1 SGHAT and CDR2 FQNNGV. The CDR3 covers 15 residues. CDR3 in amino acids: CASSLTGTGGTEAFF. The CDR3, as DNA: TGTGCCAGCAGCCTAACCGGGACAGGGGGCACTGAAGCTTTCTTT.

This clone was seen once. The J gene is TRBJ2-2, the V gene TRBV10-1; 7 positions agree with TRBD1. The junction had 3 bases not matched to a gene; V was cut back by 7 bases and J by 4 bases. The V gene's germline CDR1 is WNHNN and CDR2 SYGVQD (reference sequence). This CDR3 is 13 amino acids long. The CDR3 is CASTSGGTGELFF. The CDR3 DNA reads TGCGCCAGCACCTCAGGGGGCACCGGGGAGCTGTTTTTT.

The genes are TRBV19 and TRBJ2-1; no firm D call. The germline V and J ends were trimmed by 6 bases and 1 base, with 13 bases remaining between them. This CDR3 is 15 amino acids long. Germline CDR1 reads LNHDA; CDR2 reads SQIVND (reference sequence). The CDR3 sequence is CASSPGLPSYNEQFF. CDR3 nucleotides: TGTGCCAGTAGCCCGGGCCTACCATCCTACAATGAGCAGTTCTTC.

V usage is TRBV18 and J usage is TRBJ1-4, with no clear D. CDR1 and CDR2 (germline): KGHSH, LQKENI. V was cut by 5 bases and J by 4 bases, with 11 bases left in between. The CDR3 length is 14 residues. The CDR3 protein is CASSTTPNNEKLFF. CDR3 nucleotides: TGTGCCAGCTCAACGACACCGAATAATGAAAAACTGTTTTTT.

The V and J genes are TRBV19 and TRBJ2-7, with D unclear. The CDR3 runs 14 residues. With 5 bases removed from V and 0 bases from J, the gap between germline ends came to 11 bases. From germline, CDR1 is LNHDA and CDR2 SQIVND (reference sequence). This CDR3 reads CASSPTVDSYEQYF. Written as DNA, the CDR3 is TGTGCCAGTAGTCCTACCGTGGACTCCTACGAGCAGTACTTC.

The DNA for the CDR3 is TGTGCCACCTCGACTAGCGGGAGTGTGGGCACCGGGGAGCTGTTTTTT. This gives the protein CATSTSGSVGTGELFF. The chain recombines TRBV10-3 with TRBJ2-2; 12 nucleotides line up with TRBD2. V trimming: 10 bases; J trimming: 4 bases; junction bases outside the gene matches: 10. CDR1 is ENHRY, CDR2 SYGVKD, per germline. The CDR3 spans 16 residues.

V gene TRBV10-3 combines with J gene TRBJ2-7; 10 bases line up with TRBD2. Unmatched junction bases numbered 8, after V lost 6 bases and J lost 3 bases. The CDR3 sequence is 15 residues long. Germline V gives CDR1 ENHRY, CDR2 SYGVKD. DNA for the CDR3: TGTGCCATCAGGGAAGCGGGAGGGTCCTACTACGAGCAGTACTTC. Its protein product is CAIREAGGSYYEQYF.

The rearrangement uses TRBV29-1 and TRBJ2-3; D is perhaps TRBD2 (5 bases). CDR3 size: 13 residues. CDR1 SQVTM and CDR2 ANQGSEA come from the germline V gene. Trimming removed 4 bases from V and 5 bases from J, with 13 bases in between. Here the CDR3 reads CSVAERWEDTQYF. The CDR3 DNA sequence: TGCAGCGTTGCTGAGCGGTGGGAAGATACGCAGTATTTT.

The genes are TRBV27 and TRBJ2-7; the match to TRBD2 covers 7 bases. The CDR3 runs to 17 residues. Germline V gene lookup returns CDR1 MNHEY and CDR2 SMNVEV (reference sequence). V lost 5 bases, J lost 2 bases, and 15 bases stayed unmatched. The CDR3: CASSPPLRASGPYEQYF. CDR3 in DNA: TGTGCCAGCAGTCCCCCCCTTAGGGCTAGCGGACCCTACGAGCAGTACTTC.

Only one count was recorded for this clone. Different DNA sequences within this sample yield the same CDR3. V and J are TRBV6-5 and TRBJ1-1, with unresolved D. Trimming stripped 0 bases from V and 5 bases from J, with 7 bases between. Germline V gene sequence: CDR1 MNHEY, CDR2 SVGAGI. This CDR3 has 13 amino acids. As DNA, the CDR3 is TGTGCCAGCAGTTACTCGAGAGAAACTGAAGCTTTCTTT. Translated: CASSYSRETEAFF.

CDR3 loop: CAWSTGQSTDTQYF. CDR3 nucleotide sequence: TGTGCCTGGAGTACAGGACAGAGCACAGATACGCAGTATTTT. V and J are TRBV30 and TRBJ2-3; D might be TRBD1 (6 bases). This CDR3 has 14 amino acids. V lost 2 bases and J lost 0, with 9 bases in between. Germline V gives CDR1 GTSNPN, CDR2 SVGIG (reference sequence).

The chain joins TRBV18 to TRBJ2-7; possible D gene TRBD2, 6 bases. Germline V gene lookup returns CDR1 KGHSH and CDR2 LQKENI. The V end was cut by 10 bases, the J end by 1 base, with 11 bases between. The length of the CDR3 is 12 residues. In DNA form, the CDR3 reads TGTGCCACCTCGGGGGATTCCTACGAGCAGTACTTC. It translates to CATSGDSYEQYF.

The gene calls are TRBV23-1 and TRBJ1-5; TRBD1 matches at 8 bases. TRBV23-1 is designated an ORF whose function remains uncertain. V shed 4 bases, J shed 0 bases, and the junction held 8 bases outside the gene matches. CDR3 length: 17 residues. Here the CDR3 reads CASSPRGPNDSNQPQHF. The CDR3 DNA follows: TGCGCCAGCAGTCCCAGGGGGCCGAACGATAGCAATCAGCCCCAGCATTTT.

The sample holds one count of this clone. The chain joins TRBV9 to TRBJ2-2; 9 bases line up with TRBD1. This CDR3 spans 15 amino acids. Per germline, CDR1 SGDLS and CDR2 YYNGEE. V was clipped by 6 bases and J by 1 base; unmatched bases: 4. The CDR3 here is CASNPTGGNTGELFF. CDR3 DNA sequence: TGTGCCAGCAACCCGACAGGGGGGAACACCGGGGAGCTGTTTTTT. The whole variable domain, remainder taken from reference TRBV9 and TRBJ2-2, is DSGVTQTPKHLITATGQRVTLRCSPRSGDLSVYWYQQSLDQGLQFLIQYYNGEERAKGNILERFSAQQFPDLHSELNLSSLELGDSALYFCASNPTGGNTGELFFGEGSRLTVL.

The CDR3 protein is CASSEVWVPAEAFF. The CDR3, as DNA: TGTGCCAGCAGTGAAGTATGGGTTCCCGCTGAAGCTTTCTTT. The V and J genes are TRBV2 and TRBJ1-1, with D uncertain. The V and J ends lost 1 base and 6 bases respectively, with 12 bases between them. The germline CDR1 and CDR2 sequences are SNHLY and FYNNEI. This CDR3 is built from 14 residues.

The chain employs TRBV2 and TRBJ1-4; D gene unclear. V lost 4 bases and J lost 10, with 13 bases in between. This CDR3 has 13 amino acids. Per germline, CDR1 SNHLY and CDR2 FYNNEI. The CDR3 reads CASSVTGRGKLFF. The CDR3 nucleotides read TGTGCCAGCAGTGTGACCGGGAGAGGAAAACTGTTTTTT.

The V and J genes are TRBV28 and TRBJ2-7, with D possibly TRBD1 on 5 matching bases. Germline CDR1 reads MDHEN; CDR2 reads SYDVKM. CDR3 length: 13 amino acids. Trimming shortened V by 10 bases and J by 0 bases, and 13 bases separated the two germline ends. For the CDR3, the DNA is TGTGCCACCTGGGGCCCCAGCTCCTACGAGCAGTACTTC. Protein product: CATWGPSSYEQYF.

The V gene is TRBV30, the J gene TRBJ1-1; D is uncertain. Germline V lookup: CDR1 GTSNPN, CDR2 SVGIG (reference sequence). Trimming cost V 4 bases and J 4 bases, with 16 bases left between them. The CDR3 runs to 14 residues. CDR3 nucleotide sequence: TGTGCCTGGATAAAAAACGTCCTGGGCACTGAAGCTTTCTTT. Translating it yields CAWIKNVLGTEAFF. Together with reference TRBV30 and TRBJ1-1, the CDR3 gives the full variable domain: SQTIHQWPATLVQPVGSPLSLECTVEGTSNPNLYWYRQAAGRGLQLLFYSVGIGQISSEVPQNLSASRPQDRQFILSSKKLLLSDSGFYLCAWIKNVLGTEAFFGQGTRLTVV.

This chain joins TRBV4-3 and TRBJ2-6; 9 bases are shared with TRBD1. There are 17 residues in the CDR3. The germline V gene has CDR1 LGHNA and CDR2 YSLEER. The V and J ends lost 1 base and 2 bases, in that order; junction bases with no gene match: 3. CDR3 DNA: TGCGCCAGCAGCCAAGGAAACAGGGGGCCTGGGGCCAACGTCCTGACTTTC. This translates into CASSQGNRGPGANVLTF.

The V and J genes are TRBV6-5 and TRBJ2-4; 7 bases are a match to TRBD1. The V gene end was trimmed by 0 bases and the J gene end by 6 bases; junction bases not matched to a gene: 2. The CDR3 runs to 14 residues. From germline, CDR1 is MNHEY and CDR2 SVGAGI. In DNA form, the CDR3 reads TGTGCCAGCAGTTACTCATCAGGGGGAAACATTCAGTACTTC. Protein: CASSYSSGGNIQYF.

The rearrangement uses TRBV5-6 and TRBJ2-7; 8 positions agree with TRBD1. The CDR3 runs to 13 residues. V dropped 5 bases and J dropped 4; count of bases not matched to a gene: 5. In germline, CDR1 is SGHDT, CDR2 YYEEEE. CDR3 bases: TGTGCCAGCAGTTATCAGGGGGCTTACGAGCAGTACTTC. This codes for CASSYQGAYEQYF.

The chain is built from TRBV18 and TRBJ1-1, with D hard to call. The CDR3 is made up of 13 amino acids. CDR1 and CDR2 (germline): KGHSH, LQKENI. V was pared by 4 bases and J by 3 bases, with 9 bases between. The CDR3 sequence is CASSRRSDTEAFF. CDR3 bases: TGTGCCAGCTCACGACGGTCGGACACTGAAGCTTTCTTT.

CDR3 sequence: CASSPGEGLNEKLFF. In DNA, the CDR3 is TGTGCCAGCAGCCCCGGGGAGGGTTTGAATGAAAAACTGTTTTTT. The chain joins TRBV5-4 to TRBJ1-4; D remains unclear. Deletions cut 4 bases from V and 5 bases from J, with 15 bases between. Looked up from germline, CDR1 is SGHNT and CDR2 is YYREEE (reference sequence). The CDR3 covers 15 residues.